A selection of T cell receptor beta chains follows, all from one sample in a study of identical twins. TCRdb analysed the 5' RACE reads with MiXCR anew, one entry per CDR3 protein. Of 540,000 or so distinct CDR3 sequences detected, around 24% appear once; the ten largest clones hold about 0.48%. This same sample was also part of a study on yellow fever vaccine responses in identical twins.

Sequencing input: CD4+ T cells sorted from blood. The receptors stem from a woman between 18 and 30 years old in good health. Both conserved end residues are part of each CDR3. The D gene is left open where the match is weak. Not all rows give a size; the values are once, few, many and, for expanded clones, a class.

clone size	V gene	J gene	D gene	CDR3 protein	CDR3 DNA
few	TRBV11-2	TRBJ2-5	.	CASSFTSFQETQYF	TGTGCCAGCAGCTTTACCTCGTTCCAAGAGACCCAGTACTTC
few	TRBV4-1	TRBJ2-7	.	CASRPAAGTGYEQYF	TGCGCCAGCAGGCCCGCAGCGGGTACTGGCTACGAGCAGTACTTC
.	TRBV2	TRBJ1-2	.	CASNRETNYGYTF	TGTGCCAGCAACAGGGAAACTAACTATGGCTACACCTTC
.	TRBV14	TRBJ2-3	TRBD2	CASSHRTSGRTDTQYF	TGTGCCAGCAGCCACAGGACTAGCGGCCGCACAGATACGCAGTATTTT
.	TRBV28	TRBJ2-5	.	CASSLFRDFQETQYF	TGTGCCAGCAGTTTATTCCGGGACTTCCAAGAGACCCAGTACTTC
.	TRBV12-5	TRBJ2-2	.	CASGIRGATQGNTGELFF	TGTGCTAGTGGTATCCGAGGGGCGACACAAGGGAACACCGGGGAGCTGTTTTTT
.	TRBV15	TRBJ2-1	TRBD2	CATSRDRGLAGVKGDEQFF	TGTGCCACCAGCAGAGATAGAGGGCTAGCGGGAGTAAAAGGGGATGAGCAGTTCTTC
many	TRBV5-1	TRBJ2-1	.	CASSLNVGYNEQFF	TGCGCCAGCAGCTTGAATGTCGGGTACAATGAGCAGTTCTTC
many	TRBV3-1	TRBJ1-4	.	CASSRQATNEKLFF	TGTGCCAGCAGTCGACAGGCAACTAATGAAAAACTGTTTTTT
.	TRBV28	TRBJ2-7	TRBD2	CASKSGRTYEQYF	TGTGCCAGCAAGAGCGGGAGGACCTACGAGCAGTACTTC
.	TRBV3-1	TRBJ2-3	.	CASSQGTTSTDTQYF	TGTGCCAGCAGCCAAGGGACCACAAGCACAGATACGCAGTATTTT
.	TRBV12-3/TRBV12-4	TRBJ2-3	TRBD2	CASSFSSGLRLAGGPDTQYF	TGTGCCAGCAGTTTCTCATCGGGGTTACGACTAGCGGGCGGCCCAGATACGCAGTATTTT
few	TRBV7-2	TRBJ1-4	.	CASSLQGLGNEKLFF	TGTGCCAGCAGCCTGCAGGGGTTGGGTAATGAAAAACTGTTTTTT
.	TRBV6-1	TRBJ2-7	.	CASNRQDSYYEQYF	TGTGCCAGCAACAGACAGGACAGCTACTACGAGCAGTACTTC
.	TRBV10-3	TRBJ2-1	.	CAIRDSPDYNEQFF	TGTGCCATCAGGGACAGTCCCGACTACAATGAGCAGTTCTTC
.	TRBV7-3	TRBJ2-1	TRBD2	CASSRTGTSGSTGAYNEQFF	TGTGCCAGCAGTCGGACCGGGACTAGCGGGTCAACCGGCGCCTACAATGAGCAGTTCTTC
few	TRBV12-3/TRBV12-4	TRBJ1-1	.	CASTDRRYTEAFF	TGTGCCAGCACCGACCGACGGTACACTGAAGCTTTCTTT
.	TRBV20-1	TRBJ2-3	TRBD2	CSARDLAGGTDTQYF	TGCAGTGCTAGAGATCTAGCGGGAGGCACAGATACGCAGTATTTT
.	TRBV4-1	TRBJ2-5	.	CASSQDAQGGRETQYF	TGCGCCAGCAGCCAAGATGCCCAGGGGGGAAGAGAGACCCAGTACTTC
.	TRBV28	TRBJ1-1	.	CASPRRGTATEAFF	TGTGCCAGCCCGAGGAGAGGGACGGCCACTGAAGCTTTCTTT
few	TRBV4-2	TRBJ2-1	TRBD2	CASSQDRSSGEYNEQFF	TGTGCCAGCAGCCAAGATAGGTCTAGCGGGGAGTACAATGAGCAGTTCTTC
.	TRBV9	TRBJ1-2	.	CASSVEGWDGYTF	TGTGCCAGCAGCGTAGAGGGTTGGGATGGCTACACCTTC
.	TRBV5-1	TRBJ2-1	TRBD1	CASSLSRGSSNEQFF	TGCGCCAGCAGCTTGAGCAGGGGGTCGAGCAATGAGCAGTTCTTC
few	TRBV12-3/TRBV12-4	TRBJ2-1	.	CASTMGFSSEQFF	TGTGCCAGCACCATGGGGTTTTCGAGTGAGCAGTTCTTC
few	TRBV18	TRBJ2-7	.	CASSLSRTAYEQYF	TGTGCCAGCTCACTCTCGCGGACAGCGTACGAGCAGTACTTC
few	TRBV6-2/TRBV6-3	TRBJ1-1	.	CASSYEVGTEAFF	TGTGCCAGCAGTTACGAAGTAGGCACTGAAGCTTTCTTT
few	TRBV7-9	TRBJ1-2	.	CASSLMGPYTF	TGTGCCAGCAGCTTAATGGGACCCTACACCTTC
.	TRBV20-1	TRBJ2-3	TRBD2	CCAAPSSGGVTDTQYF	TGCTGTGCCGCCCCGTCTAGCGGGGGAGTAACAGATACGCAGTATTTT
.	TRBV27	TRBJ2-3	.	CASTPLGPSTDTQYF	TGTGCCAGCACCCCCCTGGGGCCAAGCACAGATACGCAGTATTTT
.	TRBV3-1	TRBJ2-5	TRBD2	CASSRVGLAGGIQETQYF	TGTGCCAGCAGCCGCGTGGGACTAGCGGGAGGGATTCAAGAGACCCAGTACTTC
.	TRBV12-3/TRBV12-4	TRBJ1-5	.	CASSRGVDQNQPQHF	TGTGCCAGCAGCCGCGGGGTGGACCAGAATCAGCCCCAGCATTTT
.	TRBV7-3	TRBJ2-3	TRBD2	CASSFRSGTSGTADTQYF	TGTGCCAGCAGCTTTAGGTCCGGGACTAGCGGGACAGCAGATACGCAGTATTTT
.	TRBV6-2/TRBV6-3	TRBJ2-5	.	CASRTVGGGRETQYF	TGTGCCAGCAGGACGGTTGGGGGGGGCCGGGAGACCCAGTACTTC